Below, 11 T cell receptor beta chains from the same sample are listed, as sequenced in a study of T cells in Graves' hyperthyroidism and ophthalmopathy. Researchers amplified the TCR beta CDR3 regions from RNA transcripts. TCR CDR3 underwent first-round RT-PCR with the HTBI primer set. TCRdb re-called the multiplex PCR reads through MiXCR, storing one row per CDR3 protein. The sample lists about 840,000 distinct CDR3 sequences, approximately 40% seen once, with about 9% in the top ten. The source material was blood. These receptors came from a man younger than 35 with Graves' hyperthyroidism.

This clonotype was observed a handful of times. The gene calls are TRBV29-1 and TRBJ2-7; D gene ambiguous. Germline assignment: CDR1 SQVTM and CDR2 ANQGSEA. CDR3 length equals 11 residues. Trimming removed 1 base at V and 7 bases at J, with 8 bases between. The CDR3 DNA sequence: TGCAGCGTTGAAGGGTCTAATGAGCAGTACTTC. It specifies CSVEGSNEQYF.

This clonotype was detected only a few times. The chain joins TRBV5-1 to TRBJ2-5; TRBD1 is a possible D gene (5 bases). Trimming took 2 bases from V and 1 from J, leaving 15 bases between them. Looked up from germline, CDR1 is SGHRS and CDR2 is YFSETQ. The length of the CDR3 is 16 residues. The CDR3 nucleotides are TGCGCCAGCAGCTTCTGGGAAACAGGTCCCCAAGAGACCCAGTACTTC. Translation: CASSFWETGPQETQYF. The variable domain in full, with the rest retrieved from reference TRBV5-1 and TRBJ2-5, is KAGVTQTPRYLIKTRGQQVTLSCSPISGHRSVSWYQQTPGQGLQFLFEYFSETQRNKGNFPGRFSGRQFSNSRSEMNVSTLELGDSALYLCASSFWETGPQETQYFGPGTRLLVL.

The rearrangement uses TRBV5-1 and TRBJ1-2; D remains ambiguous. Germline V lookup: CDR1 SGHRS, CDR2 YFSETQ. Trimming shortened V by 0 bases and J by 4 bases, and 7 bases separated the two germline ends. The CDR3 sequence is 13 residues long. CDR3 region: CASSLDASYGYTF. Written as DNA, the CDR3 is TGCGCCAGCAGCTTGGACGCCTCCTATGGCTACACCTTC.

This clonotype has just one count. A much larger clone lies a single base off, so this may be a read error. J is TRBJ1-1 and V is TRBV9; perhaps TRBD1 as D (6 bases). CDR1 and CDR2 from the germline V gene are SGDLS and YYNGEE. The CDR3 covers 14 residues. CDR3 loop: CAGSSGQIASEAFF. The CDR3 DNA is TGTGCCGGCAGTTCGGGACAAATAGCCTCTGAAGCTTTCTTT.

In its sample, this clonotype was seen a few times. The V and J genes are TRBV24-1 and TRBJ2-5, with 12 bases fitting TRBD2. This CDR3 spans 16 amino acids. Germline CDR1 KGHDR, CDR2 SFDVKD. V shed 9 bases, J shed 4 bases, and the junction held 11 bases outside the gene matches. In nucleotides, the CDR3 is TGTGCCACCGCCAAGACTAGCGGGAGTCTTATAGAGACCCAGTACTTC. Protein: CATAKTSGSLIETQYF.

This clonotype was detected ten times or more. The V and J genes are TRBV19 and TRBJ1-5; D gene ambiguous. The germline gives CDR1 LNHDA, CDR2 SQIVND (reference sequence). This CDR3 has 15 residues. The germline V and J ends were trimmed by 1 base and 0 bases, with 7 bases remaining between them. CDR3 protein: CASSIGQSSNQPQHF. The CDR3 coding sequence is TGTGCCAGTAGTATAGGGCAGAGTAGCAATCAGCCCCAGCATTTT.

The chain recombines TRBV25-1 with TRBJ2-5; D is undetermined. The V end was cut by 4 bases, the J end by 3 bases, with 15 bases between. Germline CDR1 reads MGHDK; CDR2 reads SYGVNS. The length of the CDR3 is 15 residues. As DNA, the CDR3 is TGTGCCAGCAGTGCGGGTGGCGGTGGGGAAGAGACCCAGTACTTC. Amino acid sequence: CASSAGGGGEETQYF.

The table lists this clonotype with many counts. The chain links TRBV12-3 or TRBV12-4 to TRBJ1-1; no reliable D call. The CDR3 is 14 amino acids. The V end was cut by 0 bases, the J end by 1 base, with 6 bases between. The CDR3 coding sequence is TGTGCCAGCAGTTTAGCGGGGAAGAACACTGAAGCTTTCTTT. Translating it yields CASSLAGKNTEAFF.

This clonotype occurred a few times. The gene calls are TRBV7-9 and TRBJ2-7, with a weak D call TRBD2 (6 bases). CDR3 length equals 16 residues. Trimming took off 5 bases at V and 5 bases at J, with 22 bases between the two ends. Germline V gives CDR1 SEHNR, CDR2 FQNEAQ (reference sequence). CDR3 amino acids: CASSPGTAGGLDEQYF. Written as DNA, the CDR3 is TGTGCCAGCAGCCCCGGCACTGCCGGGGGTTTGGACGAGCAGTACTTC.

This clonotype was detected only a few times. This chain's CDR3 is CASSPPGFPGEQYF. CDR3 nucleotides: TGTGCCAGCAGCCCCCCGGGCTTTCCAGGCGAGCAGTACTTC. The chain carries TRBV7-9 and TRBJ2-7; D gene unclear. CDR3 length: 14 residues. Germline V CDR1 and CDR2: SEHNR, FQNEAQ (reference sequence). Trimming removed 5 bases from V and 6 bases from J, with 17 bases in between.

Comment on this clonotype: Given a much more abundant clone one base away, this may be a read error. The rearrangement links TRBV10-3 to TRBJ1-4; D is uncertain. The CDR3 sequence is 13 residues long. Trimming left V 2 bases short and J 4 bases short, with 5 bases between. Germline CDR1 reads ENHRY; CDR2 reads SYGVKD. CDR3 coding DNA: TGTGCCATCAGTGAGGGGTTTAATGAAAAACTGTTTTTT. Protein product: CAISEGFNEKLFF.